This T cell receptor (beta chain) appears in the sequencing data of a study of blood T cells in healthy people across ages. Whole-study results and caveats: Naive T cell percentage showed a strong correlation with TCR beta diversity.

With respect to this clonotype: Antigen: not known.

Extraction yielded at least 5.5 micrograms of total RNA per sample. Primers used in a second PCR of roughly 7 to 12 cycles were a sample-barcoded 5' primer and a J-beta primer mix. Each CDR3 protein is one row after TCRdb ran MiXCR on the 5' RACE reads. The sample has about 1.4 million distinct CDR3 sequences, approximately 59% seen once; the top ten hold roughly 7%. Germline V gives CDR1 DFQATT, CDR2 SNEGSKA (reference sequence). Trimming took 7 bases from V and 5 from J; bases not matched to a gene: 1. This CDR3 contains 11 residues. This TCR was recovered from a man between 18 and 35 years old in good health. The chain joins TRBV20-1 to TRBJ2-3; 9 bases agree with TRBD2. The sequenced sample was blood. The CDR3 protein is CSELAGDTQYF. For the CDR3, the DNA is TGCAGTGAACTAGCGGGAGATACGCAGTATTTT.